This record covers a single T cell receptor (beta chain). Its antigen is undetermined. The sample originates from a study of T cells after posttransplantation cyclophosphamide. Findings and caveats of the study: Later post-transplant blood repertoires were often dominated by donor CD8+ memory clones. Skin or GI-infiltrating T cells shared few TRB sequences with blood. Recipient CMV seropositivity and CMV reactivation strongly tracked TRB clonality.

Sampled 1 year posttransplant, controls received myeloablative marrow transplants, methotrexate and a calcineurin inhibitor. Some clones are missing from TCRdb's copy, which holds only in-frame ones; the method was immunoSEQ multiplex PCR. This table has some 16,000 clones, 85% appearing once. Sequenced here: PBMCs, sampled after allogeneic stem cell transplant with calcineurin inhibitor and methotrexate. The clonotype originates from a female patient between 18 and 30 years old who received an allogeneic stem cell transplant from an unrelated donor, was CMV-positive, and had acute and chronic GVHD. The graft donor may have given rise to some T cells.

In nucleotides, the CDR3 is TGTGCCAGCAGCCATGGGACTAGCGGGTCTTACGAGCAGTACTTC. The encoded protein is CASSHGTSGSYEQYF. The chain combines TRBV11-2 with TRBJ2-7; 12 positions match TRBD2. The length of the CDR3 is 15 residues. V lost 5 bases and J lost 4; bases outside the gene matches: 6. The germline V gene has CDR1 SGHAT and CDR2 FQNNGV.